This is a list of T cell receptor beta chains from one sample in a study of blood T cell repertoires in COVID-19. Clones were sequenced by immunoSEQ multiplex PCR, and TCRdb holds only the in-frame ones, with some missing. Counted here are about 150,000 clones, 82% occurring once; the ten biggest clones make up roughly 15%. Sequencing was done on a sample of peripheral blood. All receptors come from a human donor with acute or convalescent COVID-19. The donor label of this sample is uncertain. CDR3s include the opening cysteine and the closing phenylalanine or tryptophan. D genes are given only for firm matches. The listing skips clone size in some rows; elsewhere it reads once, few, many or a size class.

size,V,D,J,length,DNA,CDR3
-,TRBV3-1/TRBV3-2,TRBD2,TRBJ2-3,17,TGTGCCAGCAGCCAAGTTCCCGCGGGGGGGCGGGCAGATACGCAGTATTTT,CASSQVPAGGRADTQYF
-,TRBV27,-,TRBJ2-3,13,TGTGCCAGTAGGGGGGGCGCCTCAGATACGCAGTATTTT,CASRGGASDTQYF
-,TRBV3-1/TRBV3-2,TRBD1,TRBJ1-2,16,TGTGCCAGCAGCCAAGAGGGCAGGGGGTTTCAGGGTGGCTACACCTTC,CASSQEGRGFQGGYTF
-,TRBV2,TRBD1,TRBJ1-2,17,TGTGCCAGCAGTCGCTTGACAGGGGTCATAGCTAACTATGGCTACACCTTC,CASSRLTGVIANYGYTF
-,TRBV4-1,-,TRBJ1-2,14,TGCGCCAGCAGCCAAGACCGGCAGGTCTATGGCTACACCTTC,CASSQDRQVYGYTF
-,TRBV29-1,TRBD1,TRBJ2-7,14,TGCAGCGTAGCAGTCCCGGGACAGGGGTCCGAGCAGTACTTC,CSVAVPGQGSEQYF
-,TRBV4-3,-,TRBJ2-3,18,TGCGCCAGCAGCCAGGGACTTAACCCTCCGAACCTTGTAGATACGCAGTATTTT,CASSQGLNPPNLVDTQYF
-,TRBV5-4,-,TRBJ1-2,16,TGTGCCAGCAGCTTGGGGGCGCACGGAACGAACTATGGCTACACCTTC,CASSLGAHGTNYGYTF
hyperexpanded,TRBV3-1/TRBV3-2,TRBD1,TRBJ1-3,16,TGTGCCAGCAGCCCTGGACAGGGCAAAACTGGAAACACCATATATTTT,CASSPGQGKTGNTIYF
-,TRBV20-1,-,TRBJ2-2,11,TGCAGTGCTAGTGGGCACCGGGAGCTGTTTTTT,CSASGHRELFF
-,TRBV5-6,-,TRBJ1-1,17,TGTGCCAGCAGCTTTACCACAGGTCCAGGATTGAACACTGAAGCTTTCTTT,CASSFTTGPGLNTEAFF
-,TRBV5-6,TRBD1,TRBJ1-1,14,TGTGCCAGCAGATCACAGGGGGTAGGGGCTGAAGCTTTCTTT,CASRSQGVGAEAFF
-,TRBV2,-,TRBJ1-1,14,TGTGCCAGCAGTCTAGACAGGAGGAACACTGAAGCTTTCTTT,CASSLDRRNTEAFF
-,TRBV6-5,-,TRBJ1-1,13,TGTGCCAGCAGCCGTGAGCCCCGGGCTGAAGCTTTCTTT,CASSREPRAEAFF
-,TRBV15,-,TRBJ1-5,14,TGTGCCACCAGCAGGGACAGAAGCAATCAGCCCCAGCATTTT,CATSRDRSNQPQHF
-,TRBV30,-,TRBJ1-2,13,TGTGCCTCATTGAGAGGGCCCGGTCGTGGCTACACCTTC,CASLRGPGRGYTF
-,TRBV19,TRBD1,TRBJ1-2,14,TGTGCCAGTAGTATAGGGGAGACAGGGAACGGCTACACCTTC,CASSIGETGNGYTF